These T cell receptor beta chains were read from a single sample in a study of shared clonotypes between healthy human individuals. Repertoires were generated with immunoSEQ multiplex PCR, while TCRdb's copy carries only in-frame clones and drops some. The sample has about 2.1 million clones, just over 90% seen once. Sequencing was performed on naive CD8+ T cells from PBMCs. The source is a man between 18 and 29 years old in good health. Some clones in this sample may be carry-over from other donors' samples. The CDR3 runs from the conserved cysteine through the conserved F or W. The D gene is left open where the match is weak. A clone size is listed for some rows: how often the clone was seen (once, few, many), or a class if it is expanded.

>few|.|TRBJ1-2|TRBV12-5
CANPQQGGGYTF
TGTGCTAACCCCCAACAGGGAGGCGGCTACACCTTC
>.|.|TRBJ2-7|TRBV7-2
CASSPVFTGDEQYF
TGTGCCAGCAGCCCGGTCTTTACTGGGGACGAGCAGTACTTC
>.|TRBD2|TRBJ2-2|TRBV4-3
CASSQGPSGDTGELFF
TGCGCCAGCAGCCAAGGTCCTAGCGGGGACACCGGGGAGCTGTTTTTT
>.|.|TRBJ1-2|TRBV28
CASSLRRTVYGYTF
TGTGCCAGCAGTCTACGTCGGACAGTCTATGGCTACACCTTC
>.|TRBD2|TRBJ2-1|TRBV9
CASSPRAGFDNEQFF
TGTGCCAGCAGCCCAAGAGCGGGATTTGACAATGAGCAGTTCTTC
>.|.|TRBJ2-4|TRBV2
CASSDPTSSKNIQYF
TGTGCCAGCAGTGACCCTACATCGTCCAAAAACATTCAGTACTTC
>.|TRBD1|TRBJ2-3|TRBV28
CASSLQGGQDTQYF
TGTGCCAGCAGCCTTCAAGGGGGCCAAGATACGCAGTATTTT
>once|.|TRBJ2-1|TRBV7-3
CASSLSRDRAYADVLAGGDEQFF
TGTGCCAGCAGCTTAAGCCGGGACAGGGCTTACGCCGATGTGCTAGCGGGTGGGGACGAGCAGTTCTTC
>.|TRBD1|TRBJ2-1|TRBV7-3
CASSSPRDSHNEQFF
TGTGCCAGCAGCTCCCCCCGGGACAGTCACAATGAGCAGTTCTTC
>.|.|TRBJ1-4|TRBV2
CASSESRGPNEKLFF
TGTGCCAGCAGTGAGTCCCGGGGGCCTAATGAAAAACTGTTTTTT
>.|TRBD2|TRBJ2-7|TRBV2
CASSEGAAGGRHEQYF
TGTGCCAGCAGTGAAGGGGCGGCGGGAGGGCGCCACGAGCAGTACTTC
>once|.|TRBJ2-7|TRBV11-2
CASSLPGRYEQYF
TGTGCCAGCAGCTTACCAGGGAGGTACGAGCAGTACTTC
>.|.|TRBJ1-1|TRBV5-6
CASSLFVGVLNTEAFF
TGTGCCAGCAGCTTGTTCGTTGGGGTTTTGAACACTGAAGCTTTCTTT
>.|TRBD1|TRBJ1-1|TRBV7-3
CASSPTGKGEAFF
TGTGCCAGCAGCCCGACAGGGAAGGGTGAAGCTTTCTTT
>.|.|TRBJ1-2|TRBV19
CASSIPLPDNYYGYTF
TGTGCCAGTAGTATCCCCCTCCCGGATAATTATTATGGCTACACCTTC
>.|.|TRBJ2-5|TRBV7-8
CASSFPGARQETQYF
TGTGCCAGCAGCTTCCCGGGAGCCAGACAAGAGACCCAGTACTTC
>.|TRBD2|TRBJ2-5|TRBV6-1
CASSEWISGKQETQYF
TGTGCCAGCAGTGAATGGATTAGCGGGAAACAAGAGACCCAGTACTTC
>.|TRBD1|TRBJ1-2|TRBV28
CASSSVDRAYGYTF
TGTGCCAGCAGTTCCGTCGACAGGGCATATGGCTACACCTTC
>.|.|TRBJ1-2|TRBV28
CASSFYKSDYGYTF
TGTGCCAGCAGTTTTTACAAAAGTGACTATGGCTACACCTTC
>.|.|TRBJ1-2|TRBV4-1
CASSQTRGDGTILDYGYTF
TGCGCCAGCAGCCAAACTCGGGGGGACGGAACGATATTAGACTATGGCTACACCTTC
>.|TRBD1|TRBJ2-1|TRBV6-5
CASRTGFNEQFF
TGTGCCAGCAGGACAGGGTTTAATGAGCAGTTCTTC
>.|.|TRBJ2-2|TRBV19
CASSIDRGGNTGELFF
TGTGCCAGTAGTATAGATCGGGGCGGGAACACCGGGGAGCTGTTTTTT
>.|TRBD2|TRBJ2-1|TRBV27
CASSPQAGRSYNEQFF
TGTGCCAGCAGTCCCCAAGCGGGACGTTCGTACAATGAGCAGTTCTTC